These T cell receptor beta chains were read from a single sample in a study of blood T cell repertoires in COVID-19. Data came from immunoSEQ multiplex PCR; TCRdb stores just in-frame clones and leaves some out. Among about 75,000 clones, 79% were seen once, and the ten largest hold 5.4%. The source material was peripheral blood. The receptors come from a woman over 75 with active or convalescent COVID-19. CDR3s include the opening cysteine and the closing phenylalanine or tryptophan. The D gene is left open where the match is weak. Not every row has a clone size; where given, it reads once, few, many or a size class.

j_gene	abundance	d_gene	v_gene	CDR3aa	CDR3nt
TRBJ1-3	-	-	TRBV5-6	CASSLFLGQSPGNTIYF	TGTGCCAGCAGCTTGTTCCTTGGGCAGTCTCCTGGAAACACCATATATTTT
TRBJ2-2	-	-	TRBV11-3	CASSPTSRTGELFF	TGTGCCAGCAGCCCTACTTCACGGACCGGGGAGCTGTTTTTT
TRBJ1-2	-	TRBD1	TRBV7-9	CASRLTGNYGYTF	TGTGCCAGCAGACTGACAGGGAACTATGGCTACACCTTC
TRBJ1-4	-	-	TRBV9	CASSVDYRGAEELFF	TGTGCCAGCAGCGTAGATTATCGGGGGGCAGAGGAACTGTTTTTT
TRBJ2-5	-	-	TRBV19	CASSKPYRGARNEDQETQYF	TGTGCCAGCTCAAAACCCTATCGGGGGGCGAGGAATGAAGACCAAGAGACCCAGTACTTC
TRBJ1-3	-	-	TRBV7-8	CASSNEGTGNTIYF	TGTGCCAGCAGCAATGAGGGGACAGGAAACACCATATATTTT
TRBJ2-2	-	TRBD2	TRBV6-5	CASSYFSGFPAGELFF	TGTGCCAGCAGTTACTTTAGCGGGTTCCCAGCCGGGGAGCTGTTTTTT
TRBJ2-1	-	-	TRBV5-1	CASSPGRDRNEQFF	TGCGCCAGCAGCCCCGGACGAGACAGGAATGAGCAGTTCTTC
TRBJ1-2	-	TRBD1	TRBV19	CASSTGGDGYTF	TGTGCCAGTAGCACAGGGGGCGATGGCTACACCTTC
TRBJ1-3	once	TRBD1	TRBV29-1	CSVEAGGGNTIYF	TGCAGCGTTGAGGCAGGGGGTGGAAACACCATATATTTT
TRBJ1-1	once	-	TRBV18	CASSPTSGMNTEAFF	TGTGCCAGCTCACCGACTTCGGGGATGAACACTGAAGCTTTCTTT
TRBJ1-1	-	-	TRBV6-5	CASSSRRRGMLTEAFF	TGTGCCAGCAGTTCCCGTCGGAGGGGAATGTTGACTGAAGCTTTCTTT
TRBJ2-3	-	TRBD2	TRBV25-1	CASSASWRGSTDTQYF	TGTGCCAGCAGTGCTTCATGGCGGGGGAGCACAGATACGCAGTATTTT
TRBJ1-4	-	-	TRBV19	CASTGTRTEKLFF	TGTGCCAGTACCGGGACACGGACTGAAAAACTGTTTTTT
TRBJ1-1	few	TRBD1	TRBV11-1	CASNPQGALNTEAFF	TGTGCCAGCAACCCACAGGGGGCCCTCAACACTGAAGCTTTCTTT
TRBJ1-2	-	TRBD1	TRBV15	CATSPGGTRVGGYTF	TGTGCCACCAGCCCAGGGGGCACCAGGGTTGGTGGCTACACCTTC
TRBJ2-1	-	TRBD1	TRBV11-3	CASSLELRGSYNEQFF	TGTGCCAGCAGCTTAGAACTCAGGGGGTCCTACAATGAGCAGTTCTTC
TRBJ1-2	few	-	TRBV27	CASRSGDNYGYTF	TGTGCCAGCAGATCGGGGGATAACTATGGCTACACCTTC
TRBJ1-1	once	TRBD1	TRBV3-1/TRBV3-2	CASSLTGVRRAFF	TGTGCCAGCAGCCTTACAGGGGTTCGAAGAGCTTTCTTT
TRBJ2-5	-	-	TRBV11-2	CASTVDWSSQETQYF	TGTGCCAGCACCGTAGATTGGAGCTCCCAAGAGACCCAGTACTTC
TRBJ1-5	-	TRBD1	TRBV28	CASSNAGTGYQPQHF	TGTGCCAGCAGTAACGCGGGGACAGGCTATCAGCCCCAGCATTTT
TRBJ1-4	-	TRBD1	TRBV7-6	CASSQPAGGPTNEKLFF	TGTGCCAGCAGCCAACCCGCAGGGGGCCCTACTAATGAAAAACTGTTTTTT
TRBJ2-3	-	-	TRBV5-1	CASSFPGSTDTQYF	TGCGCCAGCAGCTTCCCAGGTAGCACAGATACGCAGTATTTT
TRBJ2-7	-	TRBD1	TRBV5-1	CASSLVPDRARSEQYF	TGCGCCAGCAGCTTGGTCCCGGACAGGGCTCGCTCCGAGCAGTACTTC
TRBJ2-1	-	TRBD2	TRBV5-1	CASSLGLAGDLFSFSSQFF	TGCGCCAGCAGCTTAGGACTAGCGGGAGATTTGTTCTCATTTAGTTCGCAGTTCTTC
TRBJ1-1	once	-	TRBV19	CASKIGPRTTEAFF	TGTGCCAGTAAGATCGGCCCCCGGACAACTGAAGCTTTCTTT
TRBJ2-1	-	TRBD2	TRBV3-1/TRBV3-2	CASRRTSPSPQQFF	TGTGCCAGCAGACGGACTAGCCCAAGTCCCCAGCAGTTCTTC
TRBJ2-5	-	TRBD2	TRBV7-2	CASSLLADGGAQYF	TGTGCCAGCAGCCTACTAGCCGACGGGGGGGCCCAGTACTTC
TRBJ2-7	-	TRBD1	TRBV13	CASSPTRTGAHYEQYF	TGTGCCAGCAGCCCAACACGGACAGGGGCCCACTACGAGCAGTACTTC
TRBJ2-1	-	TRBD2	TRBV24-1	CATSARTSGRTHEQFF	TGTGCCACCAGTGCGCGGACTAGCGGGAGAACCCATGAGCAGTTCTTC
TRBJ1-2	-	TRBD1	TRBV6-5	CASSGLDRGPRVAF	TGTGCCAGCAGCGGACTCGACAGGGGTCCCCGAGTAGCCTTC
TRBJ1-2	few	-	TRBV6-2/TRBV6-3	CASSYLGVNYGYTF	TGTGCCAGCAGTTATCTGGGAGTTAACTATGGCTACACCTTC
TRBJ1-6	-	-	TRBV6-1	CASSDLGLSSYNSPLHF	TGTGCCAGCAGTGACCTGGGCCTCAGCTCCTATAATTCACCCCTCCACTTT
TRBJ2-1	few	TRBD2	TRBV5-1	CASSPTGAGGYYNEQFF	TGCGCCAGCAGCCCCACCGGGGCGGGGGGATACTACAATGAGCAGTTCTTC
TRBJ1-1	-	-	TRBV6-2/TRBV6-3	CASSYRGFVTEAFF	TGTGCCAGCAGTTACAGGGGGTTCGTCACTGAAGCTTTCTTT
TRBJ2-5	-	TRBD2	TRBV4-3	CASSQDLLAGGQETQYF	TGCGCCAGCAGCCAAGATTTACTAGCGGGGGGTCAAGAGACCCAGTACTTC
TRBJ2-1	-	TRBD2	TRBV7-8	CASSFRLAGYNEQFF	TGTGCCAGCAGCTTCCGACTAGCGGGATACAATGAGCAGTTCTTC
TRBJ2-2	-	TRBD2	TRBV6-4	CASRRGVNTGELFF	TGTGCCAGCCGCCGGGGGGTGAACACCGGGGAGCTGTTTTTT
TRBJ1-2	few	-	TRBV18	CASSPIPGMNGYTF	TGTGCCAGCTCACCGATCCCCGGGATGAATGGCTACACCTTC
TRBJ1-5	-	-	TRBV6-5	CASNLRRGQPQHF	TGTGCCAGCAATCTACGAAGGGGTCAGCCCCAGCATTTT
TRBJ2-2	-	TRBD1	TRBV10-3	CATAPPGQANTGELFF	TGTGCCACAGCCCCTCCGGGACAGGCCAACACCGGGGAGCTGTTTTTT
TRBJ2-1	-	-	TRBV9	CASSARIGGDRRQFF	TGTGCCAGCAGCGCCCGAATAGGCGGAGACCGACGGCAGTTCTTC
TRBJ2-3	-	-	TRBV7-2	CASSSDFVRSTDTQYF	TGTGCCAGCAGCTCCGACTTCGTAAGAAGCACAGATACGCAGTATTTT
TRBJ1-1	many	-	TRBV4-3	CASSQADTEAFF	TGCGCCAGCAGCCAAGCGGACACTGAAGCTTTCTTT
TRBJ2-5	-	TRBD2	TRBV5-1	CASSLGTSGSGTQYF	TGCGCCAGCAGCCTGGGGACTAGCGGGAGCGGGACCCAGTACTTC
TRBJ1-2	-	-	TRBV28	CAIKIGRGYTF	TGTGCGATTAAGATTGGGCGAGGCTACACCTTC
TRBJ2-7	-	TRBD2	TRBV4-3	CASSRDSGGWYEQYF	TGCGCCAGCAGCCGAGATAGCGGGGGGTGGTACGAGCAGTACTTC
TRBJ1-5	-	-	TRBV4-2	CASSQTWTAGNQPQHF	TGTGCCAGCAGCCAGACCTGGACAGCGGGAAATCAGCCCCAGCATTTT
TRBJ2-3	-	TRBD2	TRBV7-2	CASSYPSGGINTDTQYF	TGTGCCAGCAGCTACCCTAGCGGGGGGATTAACACAGATACGCAGTATTTT
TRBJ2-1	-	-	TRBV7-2	CASSSRRSSYNEQFF	TGTGCCAGCAGCTCACGGAGAAGCTCCTACAATGAGCAGTTCTTC
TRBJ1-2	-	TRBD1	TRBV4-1	CASKVSRDRVPGGYTF	TGCGCCAGCAAGGTTTCACGAGACAGGGTACCGGGTGGCTACACCTTC